What follows are 30 T cell receptor beta chains derived from one specimen sequenced in a study of T cell responses to AZD1222 COVID-19 vaccine. TCRdb keeps only in-frame clones here, not all; method: immunoSEQ multiplex PCR. The sample includes roughly 56,000 clones, 80% to 90% of them seen just once. The sequenced sample was peripheral blood, obtained on day 0 of AZD1222 vaccination. The origin of the receptors is an adult in good health.

CDR3 loop: CASSSPGLAGRDIQYF. Written as DNA, the CDR3 is TGTGCCAGCAGCTCCCCGGGACTAGCGGGGAGGGACATTCAGTACTTC. The chain joins TRBV28 to TRBJ2-4, with TRBD2 matching 13 bases. The germline gives CDR1 MDHEN, CDR2 SYDVKM. The CDR3 sequence is 16 residues long. The V gene end was trimmed by 6 bases and the J gene end by 8 bases; junction bases not matched to a gene: 10.

The V call is TRBV6-2 or TRBV6-3, the J call TRBJ2-1; TRBD2 is a possible D gene (6 bases). The germline gives CDR1 MNHEY, CDR2 SVGEGT. The CDR3 contains 15 residues. Trimming cost V 5 bases and J 6 bases, with 17 bases left between them. The chain's CDR3 is CASSHGLTSRNEQFF. The CDR3 nucleotides are TGTGCCAGCAGTCACGGACTAACCTCCCGCAATGAGCAGTTCTTC.

The gene calls are TRBV7-9 and TRBJ2-2, with TRBD1 identical over 12 bases. Germline-derived CDR1 and CDR2 are SEHNR and FQNEAQ (reference sequence). The CDR3 is 15 residues long. J gave up 7 bases and V 5 bases, and 5 bases lay outside the gene matches. CDR3 in amino acids: CASSAGTGGIGELFF. DNA for the CDR3: TGTGCCAGCAGCGCCGGGACAGGGGGCATCGGGGAGCTGTTTTTT. The complete variable domain, with remaining parts taken from reference TRBV7-9 and TRBJ2-2, reads DTGVSQNPRHKITKRGQNVTFRCDPISEHNRLYWYRQTLGQGPEFLTYFQNEAQLEKSRLLSDRFSAERPKGSFSTLEIQRTEQGDSAMYLCASSAGTGGIGELFFGEGSRLTVL.

This clone is a singleton in its sample. This sequence joins TRBV5-5 and TRBJ1-3, with D perhaps TRBD1 (6 bases). The CDR3 consists of 15 residues. Trimming left V 4 bases short and J 4 bases short, with 15 bases between. Germline CDR1 SGHKS, CDR2 YYEKEE (reference sequence). CDR3 nucleotide sequence: TGTGCCAGCAGCCAAGGGGGGCTAGCCGGAAACACCATATATTTT. Translating it yields CASSQGGLAGNTIYF.

This clone has more than one count but fewer than ten. The chain combines TRBV7-2 with TRBJ1-5; D ambiguous. The CDR3 consists of 15 residues. The germline CDR1 and CDR2 sequences are SGHTA and FQGNSA. With 1 base removed from V and 2 bases from J, the gap between germline ends came to 9 bases. The CDR3 protein is CASSLGGAGNQPQHF. The CDR3 DNA sequence: TGTGCCAGCAGCTTAGGGGGTGCGGGCAATCAGCCCCAGCATTTT.

CDR3 DNA sequence: TGCGCCAGCAGCCCATCTCAGGAGGCCCAGTACTTC. Translation gives CASSPSQEAQYF. V gene TRBV5-1 combines with J gene TRBJ2-5; D may be TRBD2 (5 bases). V gave up 4 bases and J gave up 9 bases, with 13 bases separating them. The germline V gene has CDR1 SGHRS and CDR2 YFSETQ. This CDR3 has 12 amino acids. Looking up the rest from reference TRBV5-1 and TRBJ2-5 gives the full variable domain: KAGVTQTPRYLIKTRGQQVTLSCSPISGHRSVSWYQQTPGQGLQFLFEYFSETQRNKGNFPGRFSGRQFSNSRSEMNVSTLELGDSALYLCASSPSQEAQYFGPGTRLLVL.

The count of this clone is one. The chain combines TRBV3-1 (or the pseudogene TRBV3-2) with TRBJ2-1; unclear D gene. Germline-derived CDR1 and CDR2 are LGHDT and YNNKEL (reference sequence). The length of the CDR3 is 14 residues. Trimming shortened V by 2 bases and J by 10 bases, and 15 bases separated the two germline ends. The CDR3 loop is CASSQLDVVREQFF. The CDR3 DNA sequence: TGTGCCAGCAGCCAACTTGACGTAGTCAGAGAGCAGTTCTTC.

In the case of this clone: At one end the junction does not follow the germline gene, possibly because of a read error. The genes are TRBV14 and TRBJ2-5; TRBD2 matches 12 bases. Germline CDR1 SGHDN, CDR2 FVKESK. The CDR3 is 14 residues long. CDR3 in amino acids: CASSQGQGLAGINF. In nucleotides, the CDR3 is TGTGCCAGCAGCCAAGGACAGGGACTAGCGGGCATAAACTTC.

The chain combines TRBV25-1 with TRBJ1-2, with D perhaps TRBD1 (5 bases). V lost 1 base to trimming and J lost 8 bases, with 11 bases between them. From germline, CDR1 is MGHDK and CDR2 SYGVNS. The CDR3 consists of 13 residues. The CDR3 reads CASSELAGSGYTF. The CDR3, as DNA: TGTGCCAGCAGTGAATTGGCAGGGAGCGGCTACACCTTC.

The count of this clone is one. J is TRBJ2-3 and V is TRBV4-1; TRBD1 might be the D (6 bases). Per the germline V gene, CDR1 is MGHRA and CDR2 is YSYEKL. The V and J ends lost 1 base and 5 bases respectively, with 16 bases between them. The CDR3 runs 16 residues. The DNA of the CDR3 is TGCGCCAGCAGCCAAGGGGGGCGCGAACCGGGAGATACGCAGTATTTT. Residues: CASSQGGREPGDTQYF.

As DNA, the CDR3 is TGTGCCATCAGTGAGGGCTTACAAGAGACCCAGTACTTC. It translates to CAISEGLQETQYF. The chain has TRBV10-3 and TRBJ2-5; D is unresolved. CDR1 is ENHRY and CDR2 is SYGVKD in the germline V gene. The CDR3 extends over 13 amino acids. The ends were cut back, 2 bases at V and 2 bases at J, with 6 bases in the middle.

This clone was found a few times. V usage is TRBV14 and J usage is TRBJ2-3; D unclear. CDR3 length: 14 residues. From germline, CDR1 is SGHDN and CDR2 FVKESK. V gave up 3 bases and J gave up 2 bases, with 9 bases separating them. The CDR3 nucleotides read TGTGCCAGCAGCCATCCCAGGCACACAGATACGCAGTATTTT. It translates to CASSHPRHTDTQYF.

V gene TRBV27 combines with J gene TRBJ2-7, with D perhaps TRBD1 (6 bases). The CDR3 runs to 14 residues. Trimming left V 9 bases short and J 3 bases short, with 18 bases between. Germline V lookup: CDR1 MNHEY, CDR2 SMNVEV (reference sequence). CDR3 sequence (DNA): TGTGCCAGTGCTCGGCAGGGGAAACTCTACGAGCAGTACTTC. Its translation: CASARQGKLYEQYF.

The rearrangement links TRBV14 to TRBJ2-3; D remains ambiguous. The germline V and J ends were trimmed by 4 bases and 2 bases, with 10 bases remaining between them. The length of the CDR3 is 14 residues. Per germline, CDR1 SGHDN and CDR2 FVKESK. The CDR3 spells CASSRQRYTDTQYF. DNA of the CDR3: TGTGCCAGCAGCCGTCAGAGATACACAGATACGCAGTATTTT.

The table lists this clone with a few counts. This chain joins TRBV27 and TRBJ1-5, with no clear D. This CDR3 is 12 amino acids long. V lost 6 bases and J lost 3, with 6 bases in between. Germline V gene sequence: CDR1 MNHEY, CDR2 SMNVEV (reference sequence). The CDR3 region has the DNA TGTGCCAGCAGCGACCCCAATCAGCCCCAGCATTTT. Its translation is CASSDPNQPQHF.

The chain is built from TRBV6-6 and TRBJ2-1; 9 positions match TRBD1. Per germline, CDR1 MNHNY and CDR2 SVGAGI (reference sequence). This CDR3 is built from 14 residues. V lost 6 bases, J lost 8 bases, and 8 bases stayed unmatched. CDR3 residues: CASRGQGEGYEQFF. As DNA, the CDR3 is TGTGCCAGCAGGGGACAGGGAGAAGGATATGAGCAGTTCTTC.

V usage is TRBV5-1 and J usage is TRBJ2-2; D gene uncertain. Germline CDR1 reads SGHRS; CDR2 reads YFSETQ. The CDR3 totals 15 residues. V gave up 3 bases and J gave up 2 bases, with 11 bases separating them. CDR3 sequence reads: CASSSHTENTGELFF. As DNA, the CDR3 is TGCGCCAGCAGCTCCCACACGGAAAACACCGGGGAGCTGTTTTTT.

This clone was seen only once. V is TRBV3-1 (or the pseudogene TRBV3-2) and J is TRBJ1-3; no definite D call. CDR1 is LGHDT and CDR2 is YNNKEL in the germline V gene (reference sequence). V lost 2 bases to trimming and J lost 0 bases, with 8 bases between them. This CDR3 contains 15 residues. CDR3 DNA: TGTGCCAGCAGCCAAAGACGAAACTCTGGAAACACCATATATTTT. The encoded protein is CASSQRRNSGNTIYF.

This rearrangement joins TRBV19 to TRBJ2-5, with TRBD2 matching over 9 bases. V trimming: 5 bases; J trimming: 2 bases; junction bases outside the gene matches: 9. Germline lookup yields CDR1 LNHDA and CDR2 SQIVND (reference sequence). The CDR3 has 16 amino acids. CDR3 region: CASSPHLAGTQETQYF. For the CDR3, the DNA is TGTGCCAGTAGTCCTCACCTAGCGGGGACTCAAGAGACCCAGTACTTC.

V usage is TRBV28 and J usage is TRBJ2-3; D unresolved. Germline CDR1 reads MDHEN; CDR2 reads SYDVKM. The CDR3 spans 13 residues. V was shortened by 8 bases and J by 1 base, with 10 bases between the two germline ends. CDR3 protein: CASVPLGTDTQYF. In DNA, the CDR3 is TGTGCCAGCGTTCCGCTTGGCACAGATACGCAGTATTTT. Full variable domain (rest looked up from reference TRBV28 and TRBJ2-3): DVKVTQSSRYLVKRTGEKVFLECVQDMDHENMFWYRQDPGLGLRLIYFSYDVKMKEKGDIPEGYSVSREKKERFSLILESASTNQTSMYLCASVPLGTDTQYFGPGTRLTVL.

The J gene is TRBJ1-5, the V gene TRBV18; 7 nucleotides align to TRBD1. CDR1 and CDR2 from the germline V gene are KGHSH and LQKENI. CDR3 length: 15 residues. With 3 bases clipped from V and 6 bases from J, the junction kept 8 bases outside the gene matches. The CDR3 nucleotides are TGTGCCAGCTCACCCCAGGGGGGGCAGGTTCAGCCCCAGCATTTT. Translation: CASSPQGGQVQPQHF.

This rearrangement joins TRBV5-4 to TRBJ2-1; TRBD1 or TRBD2 may be the D gene (6 bases each). Germline CDR1 SGHNT, CDR2 YYREEE (reference sequence). Trimming stripped 0 bases from V and 4 bases from J, with 11 bases between. CDR3 length: 15 residues. The CDR3 bases are TGTGCCAGCAGCTTGGTGAGGGGGGCATACAATGAGCAGTTCTTC. It translates to CASSLVRGAYNEQFF.

This chain joins TRBV7-6 and TRBJ2-3, with 8 bases that match TRBD2. Trimming at V came to 1 base and at J to 3 bases, leaving 12 bases not matched to a gene. Germline-derived CDR1 and CDR2 are SGHVS and FNYEAQ. The CDR3 totals 18 residues. The chain's CDR3 is CASSLGRAKRGRTDTQYF. The CDR3 coding sequence is TGTGCCAGCAGCTTAGGCAGGGCGAAGCGGGGGAGGACAGATACGCAGTATTTT.

The V gene is TRBV10-3, the J gene TRBJ2-1; 8 positions agree with TRBD1. Germline V gene data show CDR1 as ENHRY and CDR2 as SYGVKD. V was pared by 5 bases and J by 4 bases, with 4 bases of the junction left unmatched. The CDR3 contains 14 residues. In DNA form, the CDR3 reads TGTGCCATCAGTTCCGGGGACAGGTACAATGAGCAGTTCTTC. It encodes CAISSGDRYNEQFF.

This chain connects TRBV6-5 to TRBJ2-1; D is unclear. Trimming took off 5 bases at V and 0 bases at J, with 5 bases between the two ends. Germline lookup yields CDR1 MNHEY and CDR2 SVGAGI. The CDR3 is 13 amino acids. The CDR3 DNA reads as TGTGCCAGCAGTCTTGACTCCTACAATGAGCAGTTCTTC. It is translated as CASSLDSYNEQFF.

The V gene is TRBV18, the J gene TRBJ2-7, with D perhaps assigned TRBD1 or TRBD2 (5 bases each). CDR3 length: 14 amino acids. Trimming took 0 bases from V and 6 from J, leaving 12 bases between them. Germline V lookup: CDR1 KGHSH, CDR2 LQKENI. Here the CDR3 DNA reads TGTGCCAGCTCACCACCTAAACCTGGGGGCGAGCAGTACTTC. It codes for CASSPPKPGGEQYF.

The chain joins TRBV10-3 to TRBJ1-6, with D possibly TRBD1 on 6 matching bases. Germline-derived CDR1 and CDR2 are ENHRY and SYGVKD. With 3 bases removed from V and 8 bases from J, the gap between germline ends came to 8 bases. CDR3 size: 13 residues. CDR3 residues: CAISDRGYSPLHF. The CDR3 coding sequence is TGTGCCATCAGTGACAGGGGCTATTCACCCCTCCACTTT.

The chain combines TRBV6-1 with TRBJ1-3, with D tentatively TRBD1 (6 bases). The CDR3 length is 18 residues. Deletions cut 2 bases from V and 0 bases from J, with 17 bases between. CDR1 is MNHNS, CDR2 SASEGT, per germline. Here the CDR3 DNA reads TGTGCCAGCAGTGAAAGTGGACAGTTTATTATCTCTGGAAACACCATATATTTT. This codes for CASSESGQFIISGNTIYF.

V usage is TRBV2 and J usage is TRBJ2-3, with TRBD2 matching 11 bases. V lost 4 bases and J lost 1; bases outside the gene matches: 7. From germline, CDR1 is SNHLY and CDR2 FYNNEI. This CDR3 has 17 residues. CDR3 in amino acids: CASSGVAGGPGTDTQYF. The CDR3 nucleotides read TGTGCCAGCAGTGGCGTAGCGGGGGGGCCCGGCACAGATACGCAGTATTTT.

This clone was seen only a few times. The chain recombines TRBV7-9 with TRBJ1-1; perhaps TRBD1 as D (5 bases). CDR3 length equals 13 residues. V was shortened by 5 bases and J by 0 bases, with 7 bases between the two germline ends. Germline V lookup: CDR1 SEHNR, CDR2 FQNEAQ (reference sequence). The CDR3 sequence: CASSRGVNTEAFF. CDR3 DNA sequence: TGTGCCAGCAGCAGAGGGGTGAACACTGAAGCTTTCTTT.